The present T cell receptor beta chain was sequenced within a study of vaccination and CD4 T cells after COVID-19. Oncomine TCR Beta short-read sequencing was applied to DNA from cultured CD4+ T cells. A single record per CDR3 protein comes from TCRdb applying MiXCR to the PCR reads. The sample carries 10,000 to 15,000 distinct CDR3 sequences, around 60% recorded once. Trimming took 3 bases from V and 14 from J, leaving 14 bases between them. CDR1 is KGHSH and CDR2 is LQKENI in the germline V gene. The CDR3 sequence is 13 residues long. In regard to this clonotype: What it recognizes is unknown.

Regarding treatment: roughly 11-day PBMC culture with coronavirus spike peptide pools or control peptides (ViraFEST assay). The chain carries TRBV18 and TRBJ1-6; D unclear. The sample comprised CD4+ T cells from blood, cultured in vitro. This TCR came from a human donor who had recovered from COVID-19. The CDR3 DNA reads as TGTGCCAGCTCACCCGGAATGGGCGACACCCTCCACTTT. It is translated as CASSPGMGDTLHF.